The clone carrying this T cell receptor beta chain has a count of ten or more. The sample belongs to a study of blood T cell repertoires in COVID-19. Study background: Sample material is recorded as cDNA or gDNA derived from T cells, B-cell-depleted T cells, or PBMCs.

Source study methods: Reference gene primer amplification gave nucleated cell count estimates. Generated by immunoSEQ multiplex PCR, the TCRdb table keeps only in-frame clones and is missing some. The DNA was the basis for D and trimming; V, J and clone size are from that table. The table records about 98,000 clones, 82% of them present only once. Sequencing was performed on peripheral blood. This sequence originates from a man aged 70 or older with active or convalescent COVID-19.

The CDR3 DNA is TGTGCCACCCGAGGGTGGGCAGCTGCAACTAATGAAAAACTGTTTTTT. Translated, it gives CATRGWAAATNEKLFF. The chain employs TRBV19 and TRBJ1-4; no reliable D call. The CDR3 is made up of 16 amino acids. Trimming removed 10 bases from V and 0 bases from J, with 18 bases in between. Germline CDR1 reads LNHDA; CDR2 reads SQIVND (reference sequence).